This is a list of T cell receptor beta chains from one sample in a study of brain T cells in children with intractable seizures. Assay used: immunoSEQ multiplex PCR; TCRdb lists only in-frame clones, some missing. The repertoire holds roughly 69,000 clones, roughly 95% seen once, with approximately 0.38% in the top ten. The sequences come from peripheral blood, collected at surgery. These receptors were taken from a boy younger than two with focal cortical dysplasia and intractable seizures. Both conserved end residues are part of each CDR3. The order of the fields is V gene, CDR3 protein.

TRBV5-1 CASSSGTGNGYTF
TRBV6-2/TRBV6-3 CASSFALAADTQYF
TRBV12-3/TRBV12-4 CASSWGLQPQHF
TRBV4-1 CASSQGHDEQYF
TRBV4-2 CASSQDRGRGGYNEQFF
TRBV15 CATSRGGRSYEQYF
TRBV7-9 CASSPPGTVLSGNTIYF
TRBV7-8 CASSLKEELFF
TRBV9 CASSVILAGGITGELFF
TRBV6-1 CASSEQYPGRTDTQYF
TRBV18 CASSPGTLNQPQHF
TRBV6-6 CASSPTVGRASGRRDEQFF
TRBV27 CASSLSGRGNSPLHF
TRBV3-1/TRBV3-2 CASSQQVRNSPLHF
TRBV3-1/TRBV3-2 CASSYQIRARGSPEAFF
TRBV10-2 CASSHAGPYEQYF
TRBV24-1 CATSDSTNYGYTF
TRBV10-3 CAISPAHEVAFF
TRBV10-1 CASRPFRYGYTF
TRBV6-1 CASSARQGMSTDTQYF
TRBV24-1 CATSDPTSGGRTRDTQYF
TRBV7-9 CASSSLNRGGDYGYTF
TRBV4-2 CASSQDYHWDSPLHF
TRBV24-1 CATSDSTTGTNEQYF
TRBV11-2 CASSLNPRLNYGYTF
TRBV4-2 CASSQVTNEKLFF